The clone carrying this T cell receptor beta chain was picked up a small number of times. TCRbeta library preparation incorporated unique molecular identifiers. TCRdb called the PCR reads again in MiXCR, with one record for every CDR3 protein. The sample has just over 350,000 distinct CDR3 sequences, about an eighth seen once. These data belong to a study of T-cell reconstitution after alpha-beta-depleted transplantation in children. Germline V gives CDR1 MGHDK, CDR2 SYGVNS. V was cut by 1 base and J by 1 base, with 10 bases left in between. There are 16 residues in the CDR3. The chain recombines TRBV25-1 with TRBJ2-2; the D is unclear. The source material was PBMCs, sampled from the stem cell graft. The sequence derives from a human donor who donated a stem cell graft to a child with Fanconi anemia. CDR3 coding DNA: TGTGCCAGCAGTGAATTTGGTGGAGTGAACACCGGGGAGCTGTTTTTT. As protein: CASSEFGGVNTGELFF. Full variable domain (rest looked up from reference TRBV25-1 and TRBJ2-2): EADIYQTPRYLVIGTGKKITLECSQTMGHDKMYWYQQDPGMELHLIHYSYGVNSTEKGDLSSESTVSRIRTEHFPLTLESARPSHTSQYLCASSEFGGVNTGELFFGEGSRLTVL.